The next 23 T cell receptor beta chains were all read from a single sample in a study of blood T cell repertoires in COVID-19. Some clones are missing from TCRdb's copy, which holds only in-frame ones; the method was immunoSEQ multiplex PCR. The sample shows 70,000 or so clones, 75% to 90% of them seen only once. Input material: peripheral blood. These TCRs come from a man aged 55 to 69 with acute or convalescent COVID-19.

The rearrangement uses TRBV11-3 and TRBJ2-3, with TRBD2 identical over 7 bases. Trimming removed 1 base from V and 3 bases from J; junction bases left unmatched: 10. This CDR3 region has 17 residues. Germline V CDR1 and CDR2: SGHNT, YENEEA. The CDR3 DNA reads TGTGCCAGCAGCTTAGTCGGGGAGGGCCTTCGTACAGATACGCAGTATTTT. The encoded protein is CASSLVGEGLRTDTQYF.

The chain couples TRBV15 to TRBJ1-3, with D perhaps TRBD1 (5 bases). The CDR3 has 15 amino acids. Germline values: CDR1 LNHNV, CDR2 YYDKDF (reference sequence). Deletions cut 6 bases from V and 0 bases from J, with 12 bases between. The DNA of the CDR3 is TGTGCCACCAGGGATGGGGCCCACTCTGGAAACACCATATATTTT. Translated, it gives CATRDGAHSGNTIYF. Using reference TRBV15 and TRBJ1-3 for the parts outside the CDR3, the full variable domain is DAMVIQNPRYQVTQFGKPVTLSCSQTLNHNVMYWYQQKSSQAPKLLFHYYDKDFNNEADTPDNFQSRRPNTSFCFLDIRSPGLGDTAMYLCATRDGAHSGNTIYFGEGSWLTVV.

The chain has TRBV19 and TRBJ1-1; 7 bases align to TRBD1. The CDR3 is 18 residues long. Germline-derived CDR1 and CDR2 are LNHDA and SQIVND (reference sequence). The V segment lost 4 bases and the J segment 5 bases; nucleotides outside the gene matches: 19. The CDR3 loop is CASSNRDSTFGYTTEAFF. CDR3 coding DNA: TGTGCCAGTAGTAACCGGGACAGTACTTTTGGGTATACAACTGAAGCTTTCTTT.

The CDR3 sequence: CATNPDRVYNQPQHF. CDR3 nucleotide sequence: TGTGCCACGAACCCGGACAGGGTGTACAATCAGCCCCAGCATTTT. The chain carries TRBV19 and TRBJ1-5; TRBD1 matches at 8 bases. V shed 10 bases and J 3 bases; nucleotides not matched to a gene: 11. The V gene's germline CDR1 is LNHDA and CDR2 SQIVND (reference sequence). CDR3 length equals 15 residues. The full variable domain, rest sourced from reference TRBV19 and TRBJ1-5, is DGGITQSPKYLFRKEGQNVTLSCEQNLNHDAMYWYRQDPGQGLRLIYYSQIVNDFQKGDIAEGYSVSREKKESFPLTVTSAQKNPTAFYLCATNPDRVYNQPQHFGDGTRLSIL.

The chain employs TRBV6-4 and TRBJ1-4; 9 positions match TRBD1. Germline V gene data show CDR1 as MRHNA and CDR2 as SNTAGT. The ends lost 0 bases at V and 5 bases at J; junction bases unmatched: 4. The CDR3 length is 16 residues. In DNA, the CDR3 is TGTGCCAGCAGTGACTCGGCCGGGACAGGGAATGAAAAACTGTTTTTT. This codes for CASSDSAGTGNEKLFF.

The chain links TRBV19 to TRBJ1-3, with TRBD1 as a possible D gene (5 bases). This CDR3 contains 17 residues. Trimming pared 4 bases from V and 2 bases from J, leaving 18 bases between. Germline V gene lookup returns CDR1 LNHDA and CDR2 SQIVND (reference sequence). CDR3 residues: CASSTLGRGLAGNTIYF. For the CDR3, the DNA is TGTGCCAGTAGTACCCTGGGGAGGGGACTCGCTGGAAACACCATATATTTT.

The chain employs TRBV7-3 and TRBJ2-3; 7 positions agree with TRBD2. The CDR3 consists of 15 residues. CDR1 and CDR2 from the germline V gene are SGHTA and FQGTGA. Germline trimming cut 3 bases from V and 2 bases from J; bases unmatched to any gene: 5. This chain's CDR3 is CASSFLGGFTDTQYF. The CDR3 region has the DNA TGTGCCAGCAGCTTCCTGGGGGGGTTCACAGATACGCAGTATTTT.

Concerning this clone: The germline gene is not matched at one end of the junction; a read error may be the cause. This chain uses TRBV7-3 with TRBJ2-3; 10 bases are shared with TRBD2. The CDR3 runs to 15 residues. Per the germline V gene, CDR1 is SGHTA and CDR2 is FQGTGA. In DNA form, the CDR3 reads TGTGCCAGCAGCTCTAGCGGGAGTTTCGCAGATATGCAGTATTTT. Its protein is CASSSSGSFADMQYF.

The chain uses TRBV19 and TRBJ1-2; D perhaps matches TRBD1 (6 bases). V was shortened by 10 bases and J by 4 bases, with 28 bases between the two germline ends. Germline values: CDR1 LNHDA, CDR2 SQIVND (reference sequence). CDR3 length equals 17 residues. In nucleotides, the CDR3 is TGTGCCACCTGTGCCCTGTTCCGGCAGGGGAGCAGCTATGGCTACACCTTC. Its translation is CATCALFRQGSSYGYTF. Combining the CDR3 with reference TRBV19 and TRBJ1-2 gives the whole variable domain DGGITQSPKYLFRKEGQNVTLSCEQNLNHDAMYWYRQDPGQGLRLIYYSQIVNDFQKGDIAEGYSVSREKKESFPLTVTSAQKNPTAFYLCATCALFRQGSSYGYTFGSGTRLTVV.

The V call is TRBV5-1, the J call TRBJ1-2; D might be TRBD1 (6 bases). Per germline, CDR1 SGHRS and CDR2 YFSETQ. With 0 bases removed from V and 5 bases from J, the gap between germline ends came to 14 bases. The CDR3 is made up of 15 amino acids. CDR3 loop: CASSLVTGEAYGYTF. CDR3 sequence (DNA): TGCGCCAGCAGCTTGGTGACAGGCGAAGCATATGGCTACACCTTC.

The J gene is TRBJ2-1, the V gene TRBV5-6; 11 nucleotides align to TRBD2. This CDR3 comprises 16 residues. V lost 2 bases, J lost 9 bases, and 10 bases stayed unmatched. Germline CDR1 reads SGHDT; CDR2 reads YYEEEE. As DNA, the CDR3 is TGTGCCAGCAGCTTACCGGGACTAGCGGACTCTTCTGAGCAGTTCTTC. This sequence encodes CASSLPGLADSSEQFF. Full variable domain (remainder filled in from reference TRBV5-6 and TRBJ2-1): DAGVTQSPTHLIKTRGQQVTLRCSPKSGHDTVSWYQQALGQGPQFIFQYYEEEERQRGNFPDRFSGHQFPNYSSELNVNALLLGDSALYLCASSLPGLADSSEQFFGPGTRLTVL.

V gene TRBV5-1 combines with J gene TRBJ2-5; possibly TRBD1 for D (6 bases). The germline gives CDR1 SGHRS, CDR2 YFSETQ. Deletions cut 4 bases from V and 1 base from J, with 14 bases between. This CDR3 is built from 15 residues. CDR3 in amino acids: CASSLNGQTQETQYF. CDR3 sequence (DNA): TGCGCCAGCAGCCTAAACGGACAGACCCAAGAGACCCAGTACTTC.

This sequence joins TRBV3-1 (or the pseudogene TRBV3-2) and TRBJ2-2, with a tentative D call TRBD1 (6 bases). Per germline, CDR1 LGHDT and CDR2 YNNKEL (reference sequence). CDR3 length: 17 residues. The V and J ends lost 2 bases and 4 bases respectively, with 17 bases between them. CDR3 sequence: CASSQPQGPGFTGELFF. The CDR3 DNA follows: TGTGCCAGCAGCCAACCACAGGGCCCAGGCTTCACCGGGGAGCTGTTTTTT.

The V gene is TRBV24-1, the J gene TRBJ2-3; perhaps TRBD2 as D (5 bases). Germline V gene sequence: CDR1 KGHDR, CDR2 SFDVKD. Between the trimmed V and J ends, which lost 2 bases and 2 bases, there was a span of 16 bases. The CDR3 totals 17 residues. As DNA, the CDR3 is TGTGCCACCAGTGATTACCCCGGAGGCAGGACCACAGATACGCAGTATTTT. This translates into CATSDYPGGRTTDTQYF.

This chain connects TRBV6-5 to TRBJ2-3; 7 bases agree with TRBD1. CDR1 and CDR2 from the germline V gene are MNHEY and SVGAGI. The CDR3 is 15 residues long. V shed 2 bases and J 3 bases; nucleotides not matched to a gene: 5. The CDR3 DNA sequence: TGTGCCAGCAGTTACCGACAGGGTTTGACAGATACGCAGTATTTT. This gives the protein CASSYRQGLTDTQYF.

CDR3: CASRAGTGVSELRTGELFF. DNA of the CDR3: TGCGCCAGCAGGGCCGGGACAGGGGTTTCAGAGTTGAGAACCGGGGAGCTGTTTTTT. V gene TRBV5-1 combines with J gene TRBJ2-2; 10 nucleotides align to TRBD1. After removal of 5 bases from V and 5 bases from J, the junction contained 18 bases not matched to a gene. Germline V gives CDR1 SGHRS, CDR2 YFSETQ. The length of the CDR3 is 19 residues.

This chain's CDR3 is CASRAGDSNEKLFF. DNA of the CDR3: TGTGCCAGCAGAGCAGGGGATTCTAATGAAAAACTGTTTTTT. This chain connects TRBV27 to TRBJ1-4; D perhaps matches TRBD1 (6 bases). The V gene's germline CDR1 is MNHEY and CDR2 SMNVEV (reference sequence). Deletions cut 6 bases from V and 3 bases from J, with 11 bases between. The CDR3 contains 14 residues.

V usage is TRBV6-5 and J usage is TRBJ1-6; no reliable D call. The CDR3 runs to 14 residues. Between the trimmed V and J ends, which lost 2 bases and 2 bases, there was a span of 4 bases. Germline CDR1 MNHEY, CDR2 SVGAGI. The CDR3 spells CASSYEPYNSPLHF. The CDR3 bases are TGTGCCAGCAGTTACGAGCCCTATAATTCACCCCTCCACTTT.

The rearrangement joins TRBV5-1 to TRBJ2-5; TRBD2 is a possible D gene (6 bases). V was pared by 0 bases and J by 5 bases, with 17 bases between. This CDR3 is built from 16 residues. Germline-derived CDR1 and CDR2 are SGHRS and YFSETQ. CDR3: CASSLDLANRGETQYF. For the CDR3, the DNA is TGCGCCAGCAGCTTGGATCTAGCCAATCGGGGGGAGACCCAGTACTTC.

This clone appeared a single time. The chain is built from TRBV5-8 and TRBJ1-5, with D possibly TRBD1 on 6 matching bases. The CDR3 consists of 17 residues. Trimming stripped 4 bases from V and 0 bases from J, with 17 bases between. CDR1 and CDR2 (germline): SGHTS, YDEGEE. The CDR3 here is CASSQGGGSYSNQPQHF. Written as DNA, the CDR3 is TGTGCCAGCAGCCAAGGGGGGGGCAGCTATAGCAATCAGCCCCAGCATTTT.

This chain connects TRBV27 to TRBJ2-1; possibly TRBD2 for D (5 bases). Germline V lookup: CDR1 MNHEY, CDR2 SMNVEV (reference sequence). V was shortened by 6 bases and J by 6 bases, with 12 bases between the two germline ends. The CDR3 runs to 13 residues. The DNA of the CDR3 is TGTGCCAGCAGAAAATGGGAGAGCAATGAGCAGTTCTTC. It yields the protein CASRKWESNEQFF.

To note about this clone: Within the sample, other DNA sequences also encode this same CDR3. The chain has TRBV12-3 or TRBV12-4 and TRBJ1-1; 7 positions match TRBD1. The CDR3 is made up of 13 amino acids. After removal of 6 bases from V and 1 base from J, the junction contained 2 bases not matched to a gene. Here the CDR3 reads CASRRQGNTEAFF. The CDR3 DNA reads TGTGCCAGCAGGAGACAGGGGAACACTGAAGCTTTCTTT.

The gene calls are TRBV6-4 and TRBJ1-1; 7 positions agree with TRBD1. CDR3 size: 14 residues. J was trimmed by 3 bases and V by 8 bases; bases with no gene match: 9. From germline, CDR1 is MRHNA and CDR2 SNTAGT. The CDR3 bases are TGTGCCAGCCGTCAGGACAGGATAGACACTGAAGCTTTCTTT. It yields the protein CASRQDRIDTEAFF.